These 23 T cell receptor beta chains were sequenced from one sample in a study of blood T cell repertoires in COVID-19. Profiling relied on immunoSEQ multiplex PCR, and the TCRdb table lists in-frame clones only, not all of them. This table holds approximately 250,000 clones, 80% to 90% found once. The specimen sequenced was PBMCs or T cells enriched from blood (not recorded which). Receptors were obtained from a woman in her thirties with acute COVID-19.

This clone was found once. The chain has TRBV24-1 and TRBJ1-1, with TRBD1 identical over 8 bases. This CDR3 contains 12 residues. Germline V gene sequence: CDR1 KGHDR, CDR2 SFDVKD. The V segment lost 0 bases and the J segment 12 bases; nucleotides outside the gene matches: 2. CDR3 region: CATSDLTGGSFF. The CDR3 DNA follows: TGTGCCACCAGTGATTTGACAGGGGGGTCTTTCTTT.

This rearrangement joins TRBV19 to TRBJ2-3, with 7 bases matching TRBD1. The CDR3 runs 15 residues. CDR1 and CDR2 (germline): LNHDA, SQIVND (reference sequence). V shed 5 bases, J shed 1 base, and the junction held 6 bases outside the gene matches. The CDR3 region has the DNA TGTGCCAGTAGTTCGACAGGGACGGGCACAGATACGCAGTATTTT. This sequence encodes CASSSTGTGTDTQYF.

The chain joins TRBV6-2 or TRBV6-3 to TRBJ1-2; the D gene is possibly TRBD1 (5 bases). The CDR3 contains 15 residues. Looked up from germline, CDR1 is MNHEY and CDR2 is SVGEGT. Trimming stripped 3 bases from V and 2 bases from J, with 13 bases between. The CDR3 sequence: CASSYSRQPNYGYTF. DNA of the CDR3: TGTGCCAGCAGTTATTCTCGACAGCCGAACTATGGCTACACCTTC.

The V and J genes are TRBV28 and TRBJ1-6; D may be TRBD1 (6 bases). This CDR3 spans 15 amino acids. V was pared by 6 bases and J by 4 bases, with 13 bases between. CDR1 MDHEN and CDR2 SYDVKM come from the germline V gene. The DNA for the CDR3 is TGTGCCAGCAGAATAATCGGACAGTATAATTCACCCCTCCACTTT. This translates into CASRIIGQYNSPLHF. Variable domain in full (rest from reference TRBV28 and TRBJ1-6): DVKVTQSSRYLVKRTGEKVFLECVQDMDHENMFWYRQDPGLGLRLIYFSYDVKMKEKGDIPEGYSVSREKKERFSLILESASTNQTSMYLCASRIIGQYNSPLHFGNGTRLTVT.

CDR3 sequence: CASSFGSLGNQPQHF. The CDR3 bases are TGTGCCAGCAGCTTCGGGTCTCTGGGCAATCAGCCCCAGCATTTT. This rearrangement joins TRBV5-5 to TRBJ1-5; no clear D. The V gene's germline CDR1 is SGHKS and CDR2 YYEKEE (reference sequence). Trimming left V 2 bases short and J 2 bases short, with 11 bases between. The length of the CDR3 is 15 residues.

The chain employs TRBV6-5 and TRBJ2-7; D possibly corresponds to TRBD2 (5 bases). This CDR3 spans 15 amino acids. The germline V and J ends were trimmed by 0 bases and 5 bases, with 14 bases remaining between them. Germline V gene data show CDR1 as MNHEY and CDR2 as SVGAGI. The CDR3 loop reads CASSYSRDSIDEQYF. CDR3 bases: TGTGCCAGCAGTTACTCCCGGGATTCAATCGACGAGCAGTACTTC.

V gene TRBV28 combines with J gene TRBJ1-1, with 7 bases fitting TRBD1. CDR3 length: 15 amino acids. Germline CDR1 reads MDHEN; CDR2 reads SYDVKM. Losses at the gene ends were 5 bases for V and 3 bases for J; bases not matched to a gene: 9. As DNA, the CDR3 is TGTGCCAGCAGTCCTATCCCCGGGACAGACACTGAAGCTTTCTTT. It translates to CASSPIPGTDTEAFF. Supplemented by reference TRBV28 and TRBJ1-1, the full variable domain reads DVKVTQSSRYLVKRTGEKVFLECVQDMDHENMFWYRQDPGLGLRLIYFSYDVKMKEKGDIPEGYSVSREKKERFSLILESASTNQTSMYLCASSPIPGTDTEAFFGQGTRLTVV.

The V call is TRBV19, the J call TRBJ1-5, with D possibly matching TRBD1 (6 bases). CDR3 length: 15 amino acids. CDR1 is LNHDA and CDR2 is SQIVND in the germline V gene (reference sequence). Trimming pared 4 bases from V and 2 bases from J, leaving 12 bases between. CDR3 coding DNA: TGTGCCAGTAGTAGCAGGGGTAAGGGCAATCAGCCCCAGCATTTT. It codes for CASSSRGKGNQPQHF. The whole variable domain, filled in from reference TRBV19 and TRBJ1-5, reads DGGITQSPKYLFRKEGQNVTLSCEQNLNHDAMYWYRQDPGQGLRLIYYSQIVNDFQKGDIAEGYSVSREKKESFPLTVTSAQKNPTAFYLCASSSRGKGNQPQHFGDGTRLSIL.

The V call is TRBV6-1, the J call TRBJ2-7, with D perhaps TRBD2 (5 bases). Germline V gene sequence: CDR1 MNHNS, CDR2 SASEGT. The V gene lost 2 bases and the J gene lost 2 bases, with 16 bases spanning the gap. The CDR3 runs to 16 residues. This CDR3 reads CASSETQWTEAYEQYF. The CDR3 DNA is TGTGCCAGCAGTGAAACGCAATGGACGGAGGCCTACGAGCAGTACTTC.

The chain is built from TRBV19 and TRBJ1-5; 7 bases are a match to TRBD1. V trimming: 7 bases; J trimming: 6 bases; junction bases outside the gene matches: 6. CDR1 is LNHDA and CDR2 is SQIVND in the germline V gene (reference sequence). The CDR3 runs 13 residues. The CDR3, as DNA: TGTGCCAGTATCGGCCAGGGGGGTCAGCCCCAGCATTTT. Its protein is CASIGQGGQPQHF.

V is TRBV28 and J is TRBJ1-4; TRBD1 agrees at 11 bases. Trimming cost V 8 bases and J 4 bases; bases outside gene matches: 0. Germline CDR1 is MDHEN and CDR2 is SYDVKM. CDR3 length: 13 amino acids. The CDR3 reads CASGTGGNEKLFF. The DNA for the CDR3 is TGTGCCAGCGGGACAGGGGGTAATGAAAAACTGTTTTTT.

This rearrangement joins TRBV30 to TRBJ2-1; possible D gene TRBD2, 6 bases. This CDR3 has 14 amino acids. Deletions cut 4 bases from V and 7 bases from J, with 17 bases between. Germline assignment: CDR1 GTSNPN and CDR2 SVGIG (reference sequence). The CDR3 DNA reads as TGTGCCTGGACCAGTGGGAGGAAGCTAAATGAGCAGTTCTTC. As protein: CAWTSGRKLNEQFF.

This chain joins TRBV5-1 and TRBJ2-2; the match to TRBD2 covers 9 bases. The germline V gene has CDR1 SGHRS and CDR2 YFSETQ. This CDR3 spans 16 amino acids. V lost 0 bases to trimming and J lost 3 bases; unmatched junction nucleotides: 3. CDR3 sequence: CASSLASSGDTGELFF. The DNA of the CDR3 is TGCGCCAGCAGCTTGGCCTCTAGCGGGGACACCGGGGAGCTGTTTTTT.

The chain uses TRBV5-1 and TRBJ2-5; 7 nucleotides match TRBD1. CDR3 length: 15 residues. Germline-derived CDR1 and CDR2 are SGHRS and YFSETQ. J lost 1 base, V lost 3 bases, and 6 bases had no gene match. CDR3 coding DNA: TGCGCCAGCAGCTCTTACAGGGGAGTCCAAGAGACCCAGTACTTC. This sequence encodes CASSSYRGVQETQYF.

The chain uses TRBV19 and TRBJ2-7; TRBD1 matches at 7 bases. V was clipped by 6 bases and J by 6 bases; unmatched bases: 8. The CDR3 consists of 13 residues. The V gene's germline CDR1 is LNHDA and CDR2 SQIVND (reference sequence). CDR3 loop: CASRFDRAGEQYF. CDR3 DNA sequence: TGTGCCAGTAGATTCGACAGGGCTGGCGAGCAGTACTTC.

The V gene is TRBV7-9, the J gene TRBJ1-4; D is ambiguous. The CDR3 is 14 amino acids. The V gene's germline CDR1 is SEHNR and CDR2 FQNEAQ (reference sequence). V was clipped by 5 bases and J by 2 bases, with 9 bases between them. The CDR3 DNA reads as TGTGCCAGCAGCCCCGCCGGTACTAATGAAAAACTGTTTTTT. Translating gives CASSPAGTNEKLFF.

The J gene is TRBJ2-1, the V gene TRBV11-2; D is possibly TRBD2 (5 bases). This CDR3 region has 16 residues. V was trimmed by 5 bases and J by 6 bases, leaving 20 bases between them. The germline gives CDR1 SGHAT, CDR2 FQNNGV. CDR3 region: CASSPGDSRTRNEQFF. The CDR3 DNA reads TGTGCCAGCAGCCCCGGCGATAGCCGGACTCGCAATGAGCAGTTCTTC.

The chain recombines TRBV27 with TRBJ1-2, with D possibly matching TRBD1 (6 bases). CDR3 size: 13 residues. Trimming took 5 bases from V and 2 from J, leaving 9 bases between them. Per the germline V gene, CDR1 is MNHEY and CDR2 is SMNVEV (reference sequence). CDR3 region: CASSRGINYGYTF. In DNA form, the CDR3 reads TGTGCCAGCAGTAGGGGGATCAACTATGGCTACACCTTC.

This CDR3 reads CASSSSASSRTDTQYF. CDR3 coding DNA: TGTGCCAGCAGTTCCTCGGCTAGCAGCCGCACAGATACGCAGTATTTT. The rearrangement uses TRBV27 and TRBJ2-3, with a possible D match to TRBD2 (5 bases). CDR1 MNHEY and CDR2 SMNVEV come from the germline V gene (reference sequence). The CDR3 sequence is 16 residues long. V was trimmed by 4 bases and J by 1 base, leaving 15 bases between them.

This clone has just one count. This chain links TRBV7-9 with TRBJ1-2; perhaps TRBD1 as D (6 bases). The CDR3 has 17 residues. The V gene lost 0 bases and the J gene lost 2 bases, with 16 bases spanning the gap. CDR1 is SEHNR, CDR2 FQNEAQ, per germline (reference sequence). The CDR3, as DNA: TGTGCCAGCAGCTTAGCGGATCGAATAACAGGGAACTATGGCTACACCTTC. Translating gives CASSLADRITGNYGYTF.

The chain couples TRBV11-1 to TRBJ1-1; tentatively, D is TRBD1 (5 bases). V lost 5 bases and J lost 2, with 9 bases in between. This CDR3 has 13 residues. From germline, CDR1 is SGHAT and CDR2 FQDESV (reference sequence). In DNA form, the CDR3 reads TGTGCCAGCAGCCGGGGACTTAACACTGAAGCTTTCTTT. It codes for CASSRGLNTEAFF.

The chain employs TRBV14 and TRBJ2-2; a weak D match, TRBD2 (6 bases). V shed 1 base and J shed 6 bases, with 12 bases lying between them. Looked up from germline, CDR1 is SGHDN and CDR2 is FVKESK. The CDR3 consists of 15 residues. CDR3 DNA: TGTGCCAGCAGCCAAGTTACGGGGGTAGCCGGGGAGCTGTTTTTT. This translates into CASSQVTGVAGELFF.

The chain employs TRBV5-1 and TRBJ2-1, with D possibly TRBD2 on 6 matching bases. The CDR3 consists of 15 residues. Trimming shortened V by 6 bases and J by 1 base, and 14 bases separated the two germline ends. From germline, CDR1 is SGHRS and CDR2 YFSETQ. CDR3 nucleotides: TGCGCCAGCACCCCGGCGGGGAGTTCCTACAATGAGCAGTTCTTC. Protein: CASTPAGSSYNEQFF. The full variable domain, completed using reference TRBV5-1 and TRBJ2-1, is KAGVTQTPRYLIKTRGQQVTLSCSPISGHRSVSWYQQTPGQGLQFLFEYFSETQRNKGNFPGRFSGRQFSNSRSEMNVSTLELGDSALYLCASTPAGSSYNEQFFGPGTRLTVL.